A selection of T cell receptor beta chains follows, all from one sample in a study of fetal regulatory T cell absence and autoimmunity. Using immunoSEQ multiplex PCR, the repertoire was profiled, and TCRdb retains in-frame clones only, with some absent. This sample has 85,000 to 100,000 clones, with around 72% found just once. The source material was pancreas tissue. Receptors were obtained from a male donor with IPEX syndrome. Each CDR3 is given with its conserved first and last residue. D genes are given only for firm matches. Clone size is given for some rows only: seen once, a few or many times, or a class if the clone is expanded.

J gene | clone size | D gene | V gene | CDR3 protein | CDR3 DNA
TRBJ1-5 | few | TRBD1 | TRBV7-9 | CASSFDRVQPQHF | TGTGCCAGCAGCTTTGACAGGGTTCAGCCCCAGCATTTT
TRBJ2-7 | . | TRBD2 | TRBV10-3 | CAISGLAGTYEQYF | TGTGCCATCAGTGGTCTAGCGGGGACGTACGAGCAGTACTTC
TRBJ2-7 | few | . | TRBV5-1 | CASKGGGTYEQYF | TGCGCCAGCAAGGGTGGAGGGACCTACGAGCAGTACTTC
TRBJ2-7 | once | TRBD2 | TRBV5-6 | CASSLINLAGGPYEQYF | TGTGCCAGCAGCTTGATTAACCTTGCGGGGGGCCCCTACGAGCAGTACTTC
TRBJ1-2 | . | TRBD1 | TRBV4-1 | CASSLSDRGGGYTF | TGCGCCAGCAGCCTTTCGGACAGGGGCGGGGGCTACACCTTC
TRBJ2-3 | . | . | TRBV2 | CASERGYLGVTDTQYF | TGTGCCAGCGAACGGGGCTATTTAGGTGTCACAGATACGCAGTATTTT
TRBJ1-5 | . | . | TRBV6-1 | CASSEARAGRRQPQHF | TGTGCCAGCAGTGAAGCGCGGGCAGGGAGGCGGCAGCCCCAGCATTTT
TRBJ1-2 | . | . | TRBV19 | CASSMRAGLINGYTF | TGTGCCAGTAGTATGCGGGCGGGCCTTATAAATGGCTACACCTTC
TRBJ2-5 | . | TRBD2 | TRBV11-2 | CASSLVSGGPRETQYF | TGTGCCAGCAGCTTAGTCTCGGGGGGGCCGCGGGAGACCCAGTACTTC
TRBJ1-1 | . | TRBD1 | TRBV9 | CASSPRQGNTEAFF | TGTGCCAGCAGCCCACGACAGGGGAACACTGAAGCTTTCTTT
TRBJ1-2 | . | . | TRBV5-4 | CASSLDVINYGYTF | TGTGCCAGCAGCTTGGACGTCATCAACTATGGCTACACCTTC
TRBJ2-2 | . | TRBD2 | TRBV4-1 | CASSQRTSGRELFF | TGCGCCAGCAGCCAACGGACTAGCGGGAGGGAGCTGTTTTTT
TRBJ2-1 | once | . | TRBV9 | CASSSGGLLKYNEQFF | TGTGCCAGCAGCTCCGGGGGCCTCTTGAAATACAATGAGCAGTTCTTC
TRBJ2-6 | . | . | TRBV19 | CASSIRGPLSGANVLTF | TGTGCCAGTAGTATCAGGGGTCCTTTATCTGGGGCCAACGTCCTGACTTTC
TRBJ2-5 | few | TRBD2 | TRBV29-1 | CSVEGGRARETQYF | TGCAGCGTTGAAGGGGGGAGGGCCCGGGAGACCCAGTACTTC
TRBJ2-7 | . | . | TRBV29-1 | CSVVDGVSYEQYF | TGCAGCGTTGTGGATGGAGTAAGCTACGAGCAGTACTTC
TRBJ1-5 | . | TRBD1 | TRBV10-1 | CASSVGQGDQPQHF | TGCGCCAGCAGTGTGGGACAGGGGGACCAGCCCCAGCATTTT
TRBJ2-1 | . | TRBD2 | TRBV2 | CASDKKAGGNEQFF | TGTGCCAGCGACAAAAAAGCGGGGGGCAATGAGCAGTTCTTC
TRBJ1-6 | . | . | TRBV6-1 | CASNQQGPLNSPLHF | TGTGCCAGCAACCAACAGGGCCCTTTAAATTCACCCCTCCACTTT
TRBJ2-1 | few | . | TRBV6-5 | CASSTANNEQFF | TGTGCCAGCAGTACGGCTAACAATGAGCAGTTCTTC
TRBJ1-6 | few | . | TRBV15 | CATSRDGGAYNSPLHF | TGTGCCACCAGCAGAGATGGGGGTGCCTATAATTCACCCCTCCACTTT
TRBJ2-1 | few | TRBD2 | TRBV19 | CASSKKLAGGVHEQFF | TGTGCCAGTAGTAAGAAACTAGCGGGAGGAGTCCATGAGCAGTTCTTC
TRBJ2-3 | once | . | TRBV5-4 | CASSLGGSSVPDTQYF | TGTGCCAGCAGCTTGGGTGGGAGCTCAGTCCCAGATACGCAGTATTTT
TRBJ2-7 | once | . | TRBV5-6 | CASSLLGNPYEQYF | TGTGCCAGCAGCTTGTTAGGGAACCCCTACGAGCAGTACTTC
TRBJ1-6 | . | TRBD1 | TRBV27 | CASSWGTGASPLHF | TGTGCCAGCAGTTGGGGGACAGGCGCTTCACCCCTCCACTTT
TRBJ1-2 | . | TRBD1 | TRBV5-4 | CASSRAGGGPNYGYTF | TGTGCCAGCAGCCGTGCAGGGGGCGGGCCTAACTATGGCTACACCTTC
TRBJ2-3 | . | TRBD2 | TRBV6-5 | CASSPTSGSTDTQYF | TGTGCCAGCTCTCCAACTAGCGGGAGCACAGATACGCAGTATTTT
TRBJ2-4 | few | . | TRBV27 | CASSLGPQNIQYF | TGTGCCAGCAGTTTAGGGCCCCAAAACATTCAGTACTTC
TRBJ2-2 | . | TRBD1 | TRBV9 | CASSVGTGDTGELFF | TGTGCCAGCAGCGTAGGGACAGGGGACACCGGGGAGCTGTTTTTT
TRBJ2-5 | . | TRBD2 | TRBV12-5 | CASGLGLAETQYF | TGTGCTAGTGGTTTGGGACTAGCAGAGACCCAGTACTTC
TRBJ1-2 | . | . | TRBV19 | CASSIGSYYGYTF | TGTGCCAGTAGTATCGGCAGTTACTATGGCTACACCTTC
TRBJ2-7 | . | TRBD2 | TRBV25-1 | CASSSSGTSGSYEQYF | TGTGCCAGCAGTTCCTCTGGGACTAGCGGCTCCTACGAGCAGTACTTC
TRBJ1-2 | . | . | TRBV7-8 | CASSSRSLYGYTF | TGTGCCAGCAGCTCCCGGTCTCTATATGGCTACACCTTC
TRBJ2-3 | . | TRBD2 | TRBV2 | CASSVGGILRDTQYF | TGTGCCAGCAGTGTGGGGGGGATACTACGAGATACGCAGTATTTT